The clone carrying this TCR beta chain was recorded a few times. Its cognate antigen is unknown. TCR alpha and TCR beta cDNA libraries carrying sample barcodes and UMIs came from 5'RACE with constant-segment primers. TCRdb called the 5' RACE reads again in MiXCR, with one record for every CDR3 protein. The sample gives tens of thousands of distinct CDR3 sequences, more than 20% of which show up once; 35% to 50% is in the top ten. These data belong to a study of T-cell memory formation after mild COVID-19. General observations from the study: Largely, contracting CD4+ clones fell within CM and EM, and contracting CD8+ clones within EMRA.

The germline CDR1 and CDR2 sequences are LNHNV and YYDKDF (reference sequence). The CDR3 covers 16 residues. V lost 5 bases, J lost 3 bases, and 16 bases lay in between. The chain combines TRBV15 with TRBJ2-2; D may be TRBD2 (5 bases). Sequencing was done on a sample of PBMCs or a T cell subset sorted from them (not recorded which). This TCR derives from a man between 18 and 29 years old who had mild COVID-19 (a few samples of this study predate the infection). Cell type and time point are not known. CDR3 sequence (DNA): TGTGCCACCAGCCCCCCGGGGTCCCCCGACACCGGGGAGCTGTTTTTT. This sequence encodes CATSPPGSPDTGELFF.